This TCR beta chain is drawn from a study of control samples from healthy donors and cancer patients. Only in-frame clones appear in the TCRdb table, and some are missing; sequencing was by immunoSEQ multiplex PCR. The sample consists of over 70,000 clones, 85% to 90% of them appearing once. Germline V gene lookup returns CDR1 MNHEY and CDR2 SVGAGI. The CDR3 contains 13 residues. V was trimmed by 4 bases and J by 7 bases, leaving 8 bases between them. This chain links TRBV6-5 with TRBJ1-6; D call uncertain. The sequence was collected from a woman aged 45-65 years with colorectal cancer. Sequencing was carried out using PBMCs. The CDR3 spells CASSFFLNSPLHF. CDR3 DNA: TGTGCCAGCAGTTTTTTTCTAAATTCACCCCTCCACTTT.